The sequence of this T cell receptor beta chain was determined in a study of T cell changes during pregnancy in multiple sclerosis. CDR1 is SGDLS and CDR2 is YYNGEE in the germline V gene. J was trimmed by 14 bases and V by 3 bases; bases with no gene match: 8. The CDR3 contains 13 residues. Some clones are missing from TCRdb's copy, which holds only in-frame ones; the method was immunoSEQ multiplex PCR. The sample lists approximately 60,000 clones, roughly 88% occurring once. This chain links TRBV9 with TRBJ1-4, with 9 bases that match TRBD1. The origin of this receptor is a female donor with multiple sclerosis, enrolled in a pregnancy study. The specimen comprised peripheral blood, sampled in the second trimester of pregnancy. As DNA, the CDR3 is TGTGCCAGCAGCGAGGGGACAGGGAGGGGGCTGTTTTTT. Amino acids: CASSEGTGRGLFF.